The TCR delta chain under discussion was sequenced for a study of gamma-delta chains in newborns, infants, children. Study information: Innate gammadelta T cells reportedly expand polyclonally right after birth, driven by microbial exposure, per the title.

This CDR3 is 22 amino acids long. In germline, CDR1 is TSWWSYY, CDR2 QGS. V lost 3 bases and J lost 0; bases outside the gene matches: 24. This clone was seen more than once but under ten times. TCRdb re-processed the reads using CATT. The sample lists 4,000 to 4,500 delta-chain clones; about 40% were seen once. The receptor was isolated from a child who received the measles vaccine. Sequenced material: blood. The chain couples TRDV1 to TRDJ1; 8 bases agree with TRDD3. CDR3 region: CALGERVSDLRTGGYYTDKLIF. CDR3 sequence (DNA): TGTGCTCTTGGGGAGAGAGTTTCCGACCTCCGAACTGGGGGGTATTACACCGATAAACTCATCTTT.